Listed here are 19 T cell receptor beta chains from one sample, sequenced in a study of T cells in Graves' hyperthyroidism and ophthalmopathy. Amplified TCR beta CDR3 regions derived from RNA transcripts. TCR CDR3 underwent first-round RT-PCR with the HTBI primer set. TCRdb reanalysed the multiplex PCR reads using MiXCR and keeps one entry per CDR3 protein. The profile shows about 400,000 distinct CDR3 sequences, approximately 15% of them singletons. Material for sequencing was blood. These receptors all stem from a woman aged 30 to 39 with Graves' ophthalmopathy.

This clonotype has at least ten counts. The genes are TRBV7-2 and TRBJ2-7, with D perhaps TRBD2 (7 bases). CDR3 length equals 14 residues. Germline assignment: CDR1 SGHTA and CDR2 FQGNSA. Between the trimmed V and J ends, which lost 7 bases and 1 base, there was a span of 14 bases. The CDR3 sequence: CASNVGGGSYEQYF. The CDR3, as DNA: TGTGCCAGCAATGTAGGGGGGGGGTCCTACGAGCAGTACTTC.

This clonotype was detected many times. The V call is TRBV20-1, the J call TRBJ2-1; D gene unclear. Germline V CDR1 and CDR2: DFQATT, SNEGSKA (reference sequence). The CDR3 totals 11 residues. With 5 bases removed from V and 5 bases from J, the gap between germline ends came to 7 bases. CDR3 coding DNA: TGCAGTGCTCACAGCAACAATGAGCAGTTCTTC. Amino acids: CSAHSNNEQFF.

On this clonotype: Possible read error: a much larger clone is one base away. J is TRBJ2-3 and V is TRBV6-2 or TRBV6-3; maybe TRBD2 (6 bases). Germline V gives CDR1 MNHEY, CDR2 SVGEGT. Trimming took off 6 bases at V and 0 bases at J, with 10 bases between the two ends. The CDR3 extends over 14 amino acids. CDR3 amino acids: CASSKGTSTDTQYF. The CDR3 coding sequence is TGTGCCAGCAGCAAAGGGACTAGCACAGATACGCAGTATTTT.

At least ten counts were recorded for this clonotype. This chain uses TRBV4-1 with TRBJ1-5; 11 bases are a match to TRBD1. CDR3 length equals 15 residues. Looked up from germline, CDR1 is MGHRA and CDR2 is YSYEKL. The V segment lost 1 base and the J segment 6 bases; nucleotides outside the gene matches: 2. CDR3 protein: CASSQGTGGGQPQHF. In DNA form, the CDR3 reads TGCGCCAGCAGCCAAGGGACAGGGGGCGGTCAGCCCCAGCATTTT.

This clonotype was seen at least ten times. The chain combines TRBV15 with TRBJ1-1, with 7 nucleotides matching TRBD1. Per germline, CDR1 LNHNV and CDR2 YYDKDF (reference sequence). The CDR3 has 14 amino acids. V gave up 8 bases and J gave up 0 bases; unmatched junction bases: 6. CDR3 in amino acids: CATGTDRLNTEAFF. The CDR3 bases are TGTGCCACCGGAACGGACAGGCTGAACACTGAAGCTTTCTTT. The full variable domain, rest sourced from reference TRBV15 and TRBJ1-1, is DAMVIQNPRYQVTQFGKPVTLSCSQTLNHNVMYWYQQKSSQAPKLLFHYYDKDFNNEADTPDNFQSRRPNTSFCFLDIRSPGLGDTAMYLCATGTDRLNTEAFFGQGTRLTVV.

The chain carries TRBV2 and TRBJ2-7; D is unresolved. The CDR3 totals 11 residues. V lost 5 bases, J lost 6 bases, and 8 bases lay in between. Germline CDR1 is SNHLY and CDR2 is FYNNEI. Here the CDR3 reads CASSYKLEQYF. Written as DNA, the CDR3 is TGTGCCAGCAGTTATAAGCTCGAGCAGTACTTC.

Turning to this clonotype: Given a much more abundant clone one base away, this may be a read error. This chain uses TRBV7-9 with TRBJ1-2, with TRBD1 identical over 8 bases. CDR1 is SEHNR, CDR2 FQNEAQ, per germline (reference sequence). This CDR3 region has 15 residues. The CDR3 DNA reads TGTGCCAGCAGCTCGGGACAGGTGCCCGATAATGGCTACGCCTTC. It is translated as CASSSGQVPDNGYAF.

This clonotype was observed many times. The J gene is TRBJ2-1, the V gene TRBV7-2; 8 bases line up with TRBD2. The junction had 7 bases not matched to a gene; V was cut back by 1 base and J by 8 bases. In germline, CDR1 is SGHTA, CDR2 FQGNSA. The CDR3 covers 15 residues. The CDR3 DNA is TGTGCCAGCAGCTTAGGAGGGCTAGCGGGTGATGAGCAGTTCTTC. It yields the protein CASSLGGLAGDEQFF.

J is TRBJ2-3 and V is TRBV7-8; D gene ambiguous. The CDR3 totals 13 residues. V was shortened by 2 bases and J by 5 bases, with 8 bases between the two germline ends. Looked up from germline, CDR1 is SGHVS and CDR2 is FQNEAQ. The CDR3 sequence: CASSLQVLDTQYF. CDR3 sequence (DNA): TGTGCCAGCAGCTTACAGGTTCTAGATACGCAGTATTTT.

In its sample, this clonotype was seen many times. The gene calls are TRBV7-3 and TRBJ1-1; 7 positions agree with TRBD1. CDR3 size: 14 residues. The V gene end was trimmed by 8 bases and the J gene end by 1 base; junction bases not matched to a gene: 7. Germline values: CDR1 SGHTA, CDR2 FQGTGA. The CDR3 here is CASGPGQPNTEAFF. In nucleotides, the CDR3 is TGTGCCAGCGGACCGGGACAGCCGAACACTGAAGCTTTCTTT. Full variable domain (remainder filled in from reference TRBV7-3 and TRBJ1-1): GAGVSQTPSNKVTEKGKYVELRCDPISGHTALYWYRQSLGQGPEFLIYFQGTGAADDSGLPNDRFFAVRPEGSVSTLKIQRTERGDSAVYLCASGPGQPNTEAFFGQGTRLTVV.

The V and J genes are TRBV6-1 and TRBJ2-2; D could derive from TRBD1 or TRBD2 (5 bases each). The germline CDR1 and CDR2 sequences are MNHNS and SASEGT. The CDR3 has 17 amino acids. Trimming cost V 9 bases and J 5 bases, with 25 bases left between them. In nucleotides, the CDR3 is TGTGCCAGTCAGCTGGCAGGGCCCGGGGATGTAACCGGGGAGCTGTTTTTT. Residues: CASQLAGPGDVTGELFF.

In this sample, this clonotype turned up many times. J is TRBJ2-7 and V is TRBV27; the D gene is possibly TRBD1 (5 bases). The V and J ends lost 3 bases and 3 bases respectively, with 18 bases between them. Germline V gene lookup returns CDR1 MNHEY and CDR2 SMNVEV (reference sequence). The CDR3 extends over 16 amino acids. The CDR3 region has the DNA TGTGCCAGCAGTTTCAACCCCAGGGTGACCGACTACGAGCAGTACTTC. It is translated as CASSFNPRVTDYEQYF.

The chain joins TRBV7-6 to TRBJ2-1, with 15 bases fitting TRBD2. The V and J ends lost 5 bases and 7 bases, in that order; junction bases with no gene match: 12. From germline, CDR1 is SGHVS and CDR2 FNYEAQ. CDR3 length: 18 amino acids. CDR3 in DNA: TGTGCCAGCAGCCGAGGGACTAGCGGGGGGCCTACTAGGAATGAGCAGTTCTTC. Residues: CASSRGTSGGPTRNEQFF.

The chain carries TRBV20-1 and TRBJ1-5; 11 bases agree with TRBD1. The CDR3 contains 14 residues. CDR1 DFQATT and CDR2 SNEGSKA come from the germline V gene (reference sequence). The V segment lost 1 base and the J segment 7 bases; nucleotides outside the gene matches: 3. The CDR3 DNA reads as TGCAGTGCTAGAGTTGGGACAGGGGGGCAGCCCCAGCATTTT. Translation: CSARVGTGGQPQHF.

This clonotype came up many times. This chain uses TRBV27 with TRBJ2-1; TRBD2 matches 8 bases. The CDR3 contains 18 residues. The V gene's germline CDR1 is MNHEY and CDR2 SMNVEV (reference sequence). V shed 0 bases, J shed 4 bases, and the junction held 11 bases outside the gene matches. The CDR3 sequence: CASSLSDAGGLWYNEQFF. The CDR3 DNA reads TGTGCCAGCAGTTTATCGGATGCGGGGGGCCTTTGGTACAATGAGCAGTTCTTC.

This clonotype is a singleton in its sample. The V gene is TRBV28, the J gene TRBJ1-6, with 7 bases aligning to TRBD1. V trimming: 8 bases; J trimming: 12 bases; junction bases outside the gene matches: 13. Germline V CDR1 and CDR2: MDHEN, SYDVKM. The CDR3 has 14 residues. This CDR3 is CASQGGHTPGPLHF. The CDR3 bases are TGTGCCAGCCAGGGGGGGCATACTCCCGGACCCCTCCACTTT.

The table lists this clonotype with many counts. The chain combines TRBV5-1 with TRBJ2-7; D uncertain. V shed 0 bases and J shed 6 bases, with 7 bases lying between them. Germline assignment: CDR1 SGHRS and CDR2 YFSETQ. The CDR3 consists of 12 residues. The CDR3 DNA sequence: TGCGCCAGCAGCTTGGGTGATCGCGAGCAGTACTTC. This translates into CASSLGDREQYF. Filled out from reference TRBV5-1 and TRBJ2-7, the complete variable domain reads KAGVTQTPRYLIKTRGQQVTLSCSPISGHRSVSWYQQTPGQGLQFLFEYFSETQRNKGNFPGRFSGRQFSNSRSEMNVSTLELGDSALYLCASSLGDREQYFGPGTRLTVT.

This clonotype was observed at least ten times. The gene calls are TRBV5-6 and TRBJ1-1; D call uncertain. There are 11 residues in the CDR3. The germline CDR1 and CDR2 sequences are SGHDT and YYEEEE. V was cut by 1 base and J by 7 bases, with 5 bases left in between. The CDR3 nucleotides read TGTGCCAGCAGCTTGCAGAGTGAAGCTTTCTTT. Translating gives CASSLQSEAFF.

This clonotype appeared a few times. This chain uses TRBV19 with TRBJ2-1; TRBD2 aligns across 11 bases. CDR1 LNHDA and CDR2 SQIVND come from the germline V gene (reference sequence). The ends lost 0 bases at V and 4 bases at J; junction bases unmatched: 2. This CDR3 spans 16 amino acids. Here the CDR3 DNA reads TGTGCCAGTAGTATAGAAAGGACTAGCGGGTACAATGAGCAGTTCTTC. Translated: CASSIERTSGYNEQFF.